This is a list of T cell receptor beta chains from one sample in a study of siplizumab effects on memory and regulatory T cells. The repertoire was sequenced with immunoSEQ multiplex PCR; TCRdb's copy has only in-frame clones and lacks some. The table lists roughly 26,000 clones, roughly 84% of them singletons, with about 25% in the top ten. The sample consisted of memory CD4+ T cells sorted from blood. These receptors were collected from a human donor in good health. CDR3s include the opening cysteine and the closing phenylalanine or tryptophan. The D gene is left open where the match is weak. A clone size is listed for some rows: how often the clone was seen (once, few, many), or a class if it is expanded.

TRBD2	TRBV4-1	TRBJ2-1	-	CASSQVDGTSNEQFF	TGCGCCAGCAGCCAAGTAGACGGGACTAGCAATGAGCAGTTCTTC
-	TRBV29-1	TRBJ1-4	-	CSVDFQQGGREKLFF	TGCAGCGTCGACTTTCAACAGGGAGGAAGAGAAAAACTGTTTTTT
-	TRBV7-9	TRBJ1-3	-	CASSLVTGVRGNTIYF	TGTGCCAGCAGCTTAGTGACGGGAGTGAGAGGAAACACCATATATTTT
TRBD1	TRBV5-1	TRBJ1-1	-	CASSLVVGGDAEAFF	TGCGCCAGCAGCTTGGTGGTAGGGGGCGACGCTGAAGCTTTCTTT
-	TRBV11-2	TRBJ1-3	once	CASSLTSSSGNTIYF	TGTGCCAGCAGCTTGACGTCAAGCTCTGGAAACACCATATATTTT
-	TRBV14	TRBJ2-2	once	CASRLVGTGELFF	TGTGCCAGCAGACTAGTCGGCACCGGGGAGCTGTTTTTT
TRBD1	TRBV6-1	TRBJ2-1	few	CASDRVLNEQFF	TGTGCCAGCGACAGGGTTCTTAATGAGCAGTTCTTC
-	TRBV11-3	TRBJ2-3	-	CASSSGGFTDTQYF	TGTGCCAGCAGCTCCGGGGGATTCACAGATACGCAGTATTTT
-	TRBV11-2	TRBJ1-2	-	CASSLDPTNYGYTF	TGTGCCAGCAGCCTGGACCCTACTAACTATGGCTACACCTTC
-	TRBV20-1	TRBJ1-2	once	CSARVSYGYTF	TGCAGTGCTCGGGTAAGCTATGGCTACACCTTC
-	TRBV5-1	TRBJ2-1	once	CASSLPRAGHNEQFF	TGCGCCAGCAGCCTCCCCAGGGCAGGGCACAATGAGCAGTTCTTC
TRBD1	TRBV4-1	TRBJ1-2	-	CASSQDGQGGYGYTF	TGCGCCAGCAGCCAAGATGGACAGGGCGGCTATGGCTACACCTTC
-	TRBV6-6	TRBJ1-2	few	CASSYYRQGYTF	TGTGCCAGCAGTTACTACCGACAGGGCTACACCTTC
-	TRBV18	TRBJ2-5	-	CASSQETQYF	TGTGCCAGCTCGCAAGAGACCCAGTACTTC
TRBD1	TRBV19	TRBJ1-5	once	CASTLQGFNQPQHF	TGTGCCAGTACCCTACAGGGGTTCAATCAGCCCCAGCATTTT
-	TRBV6-6	TRBJ2-5	few	CASSQSQETQYF	TGTGCCAGCAGCCAAAGTCAAGAGACCCAGTACTTC
TRBD1	TRBV9	TRBJ2-7	-	CASSPGTGAAIEQYF	TGTGCCAGCAGCCCTGGGACAGGGGCCGCCATCGAGCAGTACTTC
TRBD1	TRBV7-3	TRBJ2-2	-	CASSPFPGQGNTGELFF	TGTGCCAGCAGTCCATTTCCGGGACAGGGAAACACCGGGGAGCTGTTTTTT
-	TRBV5-6	TRBJ2-5	-	CASSLWAGARETQYF	TGTGCCAGCAGCTTGTGGGCCGGGGCACGGGAGACCCAGTACTTC
-	TRBV6-6	TRBJ2-3	few	CASSQFPTAGDTQYF	TGTGCCAGCAGCCAGTTCCCTACGGCGGGAGATACGCAGTATTTT
-	TRBV5-4	TRBJ2-2	-	CASSFRFAGELFF	TGTGCCAGCAGCTTCCGGTTTGCCGGGGAGCTGTTTTTT
TRBD1	TRBV7-6	TRBJ2-7	-	CASSSRPGQSFYEQYF	TGTGCCAGCAGCTCACGACCGGGACAGAGCTTCTACGAGCAGTACTTC
-	TRBV5-6	TRBJ2-5	-	CASSLQGGAETQYF	TGTGCCAGCAGCCTCCAGGGTGGTGCAGAGACCCAGTACTTC
TRBD1	TRBV2	TRBJ2-3	-	CASSPRTGGGTDTQYF	TGTGCCAGCAGCCCAAGGACAGGGGGTGGCACAGATACGCAGTATTTT
-	TRBV5-6	TRBJ2-1	-	CASSLWRREQFF	TGTGCCAGCAGCTTGTGGAGAAGGGAGCAGTTCTTC
-	TRBV30	TRBJ1-5	-	CAWSRGGGSNQPQHF	TGTGCCTGGAGTAGGGGGGGCGGGTCGAATCAGCCCCAGCATTTT
TRBD2	TRBV9	TRBJ2-5	-	CASSPRGRWEETQYF	TGTGCCAGCAGCCCTCGCGGGAGGTGGGAAGAGACCCAGTACTTC
TRBD2	TRBV4-2	TRBJ2-5	-	CASSGGIDPAGGQETQYF	TGTGCCAGCAGCGGGGGAATAGATCCAGCGGGAGGCCAAGAGACCCAGTACTTC
-	TRBV28	TRBJ1-4	once	CASSQLWRREKLFF	TGTGCCAGCAGTCAACTTTGGAGGAGAGAAAAACTGTTTTTT
TRBD1	TRBV11-2	TRBJ1-1	-	CASSLDRDREAFF	TGTGCCAGCAGCTTAGATCGGGACAGGGAAGCTTTCTTT
TRBD1	TRBV7-8	TRBJ1-4	once	CASSDRPGQGSEKLFF	TGTGCCAGCAGCGACCGGCCGGGACAGGGGAGTGAAAAACTGTTTTTT
-	TRBV28	TRBJ2-2	-	CASSTRAGNTGELFF	TGTGCCAGCAGCACCAGGGCGGGGAACACCGGGGAGCTGTTTTTT
TRBD2	TRBV19	TRBJ2-2	-	CASSTFRTSGSRNTGELFF	TGTGCCAGTAGTACCTTCAGGACTAGCGGGAGTAGAAACACCGGGGAGCTGTTTTTT
-	TRBV5-5	TRBJ1-2	-	CASPVLSRKTYGYTF	TGTGCCAGCCCCGTTCTCTCGCGAAAGACCTATGGCTACACCTTC
TRBD2	TRBV15	TRBJ2-3	-	CATSSRLAGSTDTQYF	TGTGCCACCAGCAGTAGACTAGCGGGAAGCACAGATACGCAGTATTTT
-	TRBV18	TRBJ1-1	-	CASSPSAVRNTEAFF	TGTGCCAGCTCACCATCAGCGGTGAGGAACACTGAAGCTTTCTTT
-	TRBV7-2	TRBJ2-2	-	CASSPYRESGELFF	TGTGCCAGCAGCCCCTACAGGGAATCCGGGGAGCTGTTTTTT
-	TRBV5-8	TRBJ2-7	-	CASSQDRRGTEPYEQYF	TGTGCCAGCAGCCAAGATCGCCGAGGGACCGAACCCTACGAGCAGTACTTC
TRBD1	TRBV12-5	TRBJ2-5	-	CASGLGQGRETQYF	TGTGCTAGTGGTTTGGGACAGGGTAGGGAGACCCAGTACTTC
-	TRBV6-5	TRBJ2-5	once	CASSYAFRGETQYF	TGTGCCAGCAGTTATGCGTTCCGGGGGGAGACCCAGTACTTC